The 17 T cell receptor beta chains reported below all come from one sample, sequenced in a study of T cells in Graves' hyperthyroidism and ophthalmopathy. Regions amplified from RNA transcripts were the TCR beta CDR3 regions. First-round RT-PCR of the TCR CDR3 relied on the HTBI primer set. MiXCR, run by TCRdb on the multiplex PCR reads, gives a single entry per CDR3 protein. This table holds roughly 380,000 distinct CDR3 sequences, roughly 14% found once. Sequencing was done on a sample of blood. The receptors were gathered from a woman aged 55-70 years with Graves' hyperthyroidism.

There are many counts of this clonotype. The chain carries TRBV11-2 and TRBJ2-5; D unclear. This CDR3 spans 13 amino acids. Germline assignment: CDR1 SGHAT and CDR2 FQNNGV. V shed 3 bases and J shed 2 bases, with 7 bases lying between them. In DNA, the CDR3 is TGTGCCAGCAGCTTCGGCTCGCAAGAGACCCAGTACTTC. Translating it yields CASSFGSQETQYF.

This clonotype appeared many times. The CDR3 sequence: CASSAGPQMEQFF. In DNA form, the CDR3 reads TGTGCCAGCAGTGCCGGGCCACAGATGGAGCAGTTCTTC. The chain has TRBV2 and TRBJ2-1; D unclear. The CDR3 is 13 residues long. The germline V gene encodes CDR1 SNHLY and CDR2 FYNNEI. V was clipped by 4 bases and J by 10 bases, with 14 bases between them.

This clonotype has just a few counts. The CDR3 nucleotides read TGTGCCAGCAGCTATGGACAGGTAGTAACCTTC. It translates to CASSYGQVVTF. The rearrangement uses TRBV2 and TRBJ1-2, with 7 nucleotides matching TRBD1. V trimming: 6 bases; J trimming: 14 bases; junction bases outside the gene matches: 9. Germline CDR1 is SNHLY and CDR2 is FYNNEI. The CDR3 loop spans 11 amino acids. The full variable domain, with the rest looked up from reference TRBV2 and TRBJ1-2, is EPEVTQTPSHQVTQMGQEVILRCVPISNHLYFYWYRQILGQKVEFLVSFYNNEISEKSEIFDDQFSVERPDGSNFTLKIRSTKLEDSAMYFCASSYGQVVTFGSGTRLTVV.

This clonotype came up a few times. V usage is TRBV5-1 and J usage is TRBJ1-3; D call uncertain. V gave up 0 bases and J gave up 0 bases, with 13 bases separating them. Per the germline V gene, CDR1 is SGHRS and CDR2 is YFSETQ. This CDR3 comprises 17 residues. CDR3 coding DNA: TGCGCCAGCAGCTTGGCCCACGACAAGAGCTCTGGAAACACCATATATTTT. Protein: CASSLAHDKSSGNTIYF.

This clonotype was counted at least ten times. The rearrangement joins TRBV12-3 or TRBV12-4 to TRBJ2-5; no clear D gene. Trimming removed 2 bases at V and 5 bases at J, with 9 bases between. The CDR3 extends over 13 amino acids. CDR3 sequence reads: CASSLRVGETQYF. The CDR3, as DNA: TGTGCCAGCAGTTTAAGGGTTGGGGAGACCCAGTACTTC.

This clonotype occurred a few times. Relative to the germline gene, one junction end is altered; a read error may explain this. CDR3 nucleotides: TGTGCCAGCAGCTTAGCTTGGCCACCCTACGAGCAGTGCTTC. The encoded protein is CASSLAWPPYEQCF. V is TRBV7-9 and J is TRBJ2-7; D uncertain. The CDR3 has 14 amino acids. Germline V gene data show CDR1 as SEHNR and CDR2 as FQNEAQ (reference sequence).

This clonotype showed up just a few times. The gene calls are TRBV6-1 and TRBJ2-5, with D perhaps matching TRBD1 or TRBD2 (5 bases each). Germline V CDR1 and CDR2: MNHNS, SASEGT. Trimming shortened V by 7 bases and J by 13 bases, and 25 bases separated the two germline ends. CDR3 length: 14 residues. Here the CDR3 reads CASKGSGTAEGMYF. CDR3 DNA: TGTGCCAGCAAAGGGTCCGGGACGGCCGAAGGGATGTACTTC.

This clonotype was observed at least ten times. The chain has TRBV5-5 and TRBJ2-1; 7 nucleotides agree with TRBD1. The V gene's germline CDR1 is SGHKS and CDR2 YYEKEE (reference sequence). The ends lost 7 bases at V and 3 bases at J; junction bases unmatched: 4. CDR3 length: 13 residues. The CDR3 sequence is CASADRVYNEQFF. In DNA, the CDR3 is TGTGCCAGCGCCGACAGGGTCTACAATGAGCAGTTCTTC.

In DNA form, the CDR3 reads TGTGCCAGCACCAAATTCCTGACTAGTCTCTCCTACAATGAGCAGTTCTTC. Amino acids: CASTKFLTSLSYNEQFF. This chain uses TRBV27 with TRBJ2-1; TRBD2 might be the D (6 bases). V dropped 7 bases and J dropped 0 bases, with 19 bases sitting between them. Germline V gene data show CDR1 as MNHEY and CDR2 as SMNVEV (reference sequence). This CDR3 has 17 residues.

This clonotype was found many times. The chain employs TRBV11-2 and TRBJ1-1; possibly TRBD1 for D (5 bases). The V gene lost 1 base and the J gene lost 8 bases, with 23 bases spanning the gap. This CDR3 has 17 amino acids. Germline V gene lookup returns CDR1 SGHAT and CDR2 FQNNGV. CDR3 sequence (DNA): TGTGCCAGCAGCTTAGGGCATTTGGGAAGGGGTGTTGGAGAAGCTTTCTTT. It is translated as CASSLGHLGRGVGEAFF.

This clonotype was detected a few times. The chain couples TRBV27 to TRBJ2-3; no firm D call. Between the trimmed V and J ends, which lost 1 base and 3 bases, there was a span of 5 bases. This CDR3 contains 13 residues. The germline V gene has CDR1 MNHEY and CDR2 SMNVEV (reference sequence). This chain's CDR3 is CASSLLRTDTQYF. In nucleotides, the CDR3 is TGTGCCAGCAGTTTATTGCGAACAGATACGCAGTATTTT.

This clonotype came up many times. The V gene is TRBV11-2, the J gene TRBJ1-6; D possibly corresponds to TRBD1 (6 bases). There are 16 residues in the CDR3. Trimming cost V 5 bases and J 8 bases, with 19 bases left between them. In germline, CDR1 is SGHAT, CDR2 FQNNGV. The DNA for the CDR3 is TGTGCCAGCAGCCCCAGGACAGTTTTCAAGGATTCACCCCTCCACTTT. Its protein product is CASSPRTVFKDSPLHF.

Many counts were recorded for this clonotype. The chain combines TRBV20-1 with TRBJ1-1, with TRBD1 identical over 9 bases. V shed 3 bases and J 4 bases; nucleotides not matched to a gene: 9. Per germline, CDR1 DFQATT and CDR2 SNEGSKA (reference sequence). The CDR3 totals 15 residues. This CDR3 reads CSARADRGGVTEAFF. The CDR3 coding sequence is TGCAGTGCTAGGGCGGACAGGGGTGGTGTCACTGAAGCTTTCTTT.

Only a few counts were recorded for this clonotype. V gene TRBV20-1 combines with J gene TRBJ2-3; tentatively, D is TRBD1 (6 bases). CDR1 DFQATT and CDR2 SNEGSKA come from the germline V gene (reference sequence). The V end lost 0 bases, the J end lost 4 bases, and 17 bases lay between the germline ends. The CDR3 is 16 residues long. The CDR3 DNA reads as TGCAGTGCTAGAGACCACCGGGACACAAGACCAGATACGCAGTATTTT. Translated, it gives CSARDHRDTRPDTQYF.

This clonotype has at least ten counts. J is TRBJ1-1 and V is TRBV12-3 or TRBV12-4; 7 bases match TRBD1. Trimming took 2 bases from V and 7 from J; bases not matched to a gene: 16. The CDR3 is made up of 17 amino acids. The CDR3 region has the DNA TGTGCCAGCAGTTTATACCTATCCCCGGGACAGCCAGGTGAAGCTTTCTTT. Amino acids: CASSLYLSPGQPGEAFF.

V usage is TRBV18 and J usage is TRBJ2-7; 10 bases match TRBD1. The CDR3 contains 17 residues. The germline V gene has CDR1 KGHSH and CDR2 LQKENI. Trimming at V came to 0 bases and at J to 6 bases, leaving 11 bases not matched to a gene. CDR3 nucleotides: TGTGCCAGCTCACCACCGGTGGGGACAGGGGACCTGTTCGAGCAGTACTTC. It encodes CASSPPVGTGDLFEQYF.

This clonotype was seen ten or more times. The chain combines TRBV20-1 with TRBJ2-5; 7 bases match TRBD2. This CDR3 has 14 amino acids. Germline V gene sequence: CDR1 DFQATT, CDR2 SNEGSKA (reference sequence). The V and J ends lost 6 bases and 7 bases, in that order; junction bases with no gene match: 14. The CDR3 is CSALAAGVFGTQYF. CDR3 DNA: TGCAGTGCCCTAGCGGCGGGGGTGTTTGGGACCCAGTACTTC.